Following are 21 T cell receptor beta chains from one sample sequenced in a study of OX40 agonist ivuxolimab in advanced cancers. Only in-frame clones appear in the TCRdb table, and some are missing; sequencing was by immunoSEQ multiplex PCR. The table includes tens of thousands of clones, about 91% detected once. The sample consisted of CD4+ or CD8+ T cells sorted from blood, taken in a trial of the OX40 agonist ivuxolimab. The receptors derive from an adult with an advanced solid tumor such as melanoma, head and neck, liver or kidney cancer.

V is TRBV29-1 and J is TRBJ1-1; no reliable D call. V lost 5 bases, J lost 1 base, and 8 bases lay in between. CDR1 and CDR2 from the germline V gene are SQVTM and ANQGSEA. The CDR3 sequence is 12 residues long. CDR3 in amino acids: CSVRFSNTEAFF. CDR3 in DNA: TGCAGCGTTCGGTTCTCGAACACTGAAGCTTTCTTT.

The rearrangement links TRBV9 to TRBJ2-7; 7 nucleotides line up with TRBD2. Trimming took 0 bases from V and 2 from J; bases not matched to a gene: 11. The germline V gene has CDR1 SGDLS and CDR2 YYNGEE. This CDR3 is built from 17 residues. CDR3 amino acids: CASSVDSGEAGAYEQYF. In DNA form, the CDR3 reads TGTGCCAGCAGCGTAGACTCGGGAGAGGCGGGGGCCTACGAGCAGTACTTC.

V and J are TRBV11-2 and TRBJ2-7; D gene unclear. Germline lookup yields CDR1 SGHAT and CDR2 FQNNGV. V gave up 7 bases and J gave up 4 bases, with 8 bases separating them. This CDR3 spans 11 amino acids. This chain's CDR3 is CASMAAYEQYF. CDR3 sequence (DNA): TGTGCCAGCATGGCGGCTTACGAGCAGTACTTC.

This chain uses TRBV19 with TRBJ1-6, with no clear D. There are 15 residues in the CDR3. The V end lost 4 bases, the J end lost 7 bases, and 14 bases lay between the germline ends. Germline V gene data show CDR1 as LNHDA and CDR2 as SQIVND (reference sequence). CDR3 sequence (DNA): TGTGCCAGTAGTACTGGAAGTCGGTTAAATTCACCCCTCCACTTT. Residues: CASSTGSRLNSPLHF.

V gene TRBV7-2 combines with J gene TRBJ1-1; maybe TRBD1 (5 bases). Deletions cut 0 bases from V and 5 bases from J, with 16 bases between. The CDR3 runs 16 residues. Germline CDR1 is SGHTA and CDR2 is FQGNSA. The CDR3 DNA is TGTGCCAGCAGCTTAGCGACGGGGGAGATAGGGACTGAAGCTTTCTTT. Its translation is CASSLATGEIGTEAFF. The full variable domain, in which reference TRBV7-2 and TRBJ1-1 provide the parts outside the CDR3, is GAGVSQSPSNKVTEKGKDVELRCDPISGHTALYWYRQSLGQGLEFLIYFQGNSAPDKSGLPSDRFSAERTGGSVSTLTIQRTQQEDSAVYLCASSLATGEIGTEAFFGQGTRLTVV.

The V call is TRBV19, the J call TRBJ1-2; D unresolved. This CDR3 spans 12 amino acids. Trimming removed 7 bases from V and 4 bases from J, with 10 bases in between. In germline, CDR1 is LNHDA, CDR2 SQIVND (reference sequence). The CDR3: CASNEGFYGYTF. In DNA form, the CDR3 reads TGTGCCAGTAACGAGGGTTTCTATGGCTACACCTTC. The whole variable domain, filled in from reference TRBV19 and TRBJ1-2, reads DGGITQSPKYLFRKEGQNVTLSCEQNLNHDAMYWYRQDPGQGLRLIYYSQIVNDFQKGDIAEGYSVSREKKESFPLTVTSAQKNPTAFYLCASNEGFYGYTFGSGTRLTVV.

This clone was picked up a small number of times. The chain uses TRBV30 and TRBJ1-5; no reliable D call. The CDR3 totals 14 residues. Per the germline V gene, CDR1 is GTSNPN and CDR2 is SVGIG (reference sequence). Trimming took 3 bases from V and 0 from J, leaving 9 bases between them. The DNA of the CDR3 is TGTGCCTGGAGCCTAGTTCATAGCAATCAGCCCCAGCATTTT. Translated: CAWSLVHSNQPQHF.

Points on this clone: At one of its ends the junction is not consistent with the germline gene, which may arise from a read error. The chain combines TRBV6-5 with TRBJ2-5; D is undetermined. CDR1 and CDR2 from the germline V gene are MNHEY and SVGAGI. The CDR3 contains 13 residues. The DNA for the CDR3 is TGTGCCAGCAGTTCCTCGTCACAAGGGACCCAGTACTTC. Translated, it gives CASSSSSQGTQYF.

V usage is TRBV19 and J usage is TRBJ2-1; D is perhaps TRBD1 (6 bases). The germline V gene encodes CDR1 LNHDA and CDR2 SQIVND (reference sequence). The CDR3 runs to 15 residues. The V gene lost 0 bases and the J gene lost 0 bases, with 6 bases spanning the gap. The CDR3 sequence is CASSIEGGSYNEQFF. DNA of the CDR3: TGTGCCAGTAGTATAGAAGGGGGCTCCTACAATGAGCAGTTCTTC.

On this clone itself: Mismatch with germline at one junction end may stem from a read error. V is TRBV25-1 and J is TRBJ1-3, with 7 positions matching TRBD1. CDR3 length equals 14 residues. Germline-derived CDR1 and CDR2 are MGHDK and SYGVNS. The CDR3 sequence is CANSSQGGLNTIYF. The DNA of the CDR3 is TGTGCCAACAGTTCGCAGGGGGGGTTAAACACCATATATTTT.

The chain recombines TRBV19 with TRBJ1-6; D remains unclear. Germline values: CDR1 LNHDA, CDR2 SQIVND (reference sequence). Deletions cut 5 bases from V and 7 bases from J, with 18 bases between. The CDR3 is made up of 16 amino acids. The CDR3 loop reads CASSPREGVRNSPLHF. CDR3 nucleotides: TGTGCCAGTAGTCCCAGAGAGGGTGTGAGAAATTCACCCCTCCACTTT.

The J gene is TRBJ1-6, the V gene TRBV19; the D is unclear. The germline V gene has CDR1 LNHDA and CDR2 SQIVND (reference sequence). V lost 5 bases and J lost 7, with 15 bases in between. CDR3 length: 15 residues. This CDR3 reads CASSVQNRPNSPLHF. The CDR3 DNA follows: TGTGCCAGTAGTGTGCAGAACCGGCCCAATTCACCCCTCCACTTT.

This sequence joins TRBV28 and TRBJ1-1; D is possibly TRBD1 (5 bases). The CDR3 sequence is 15 residues long. Germline-derived CDR1 and CDR2 are MDHEN and SYDVKM. V was shortened by 5 bases and J by 0 bases, with 13 bases between the two germline ends. The CDR3: CASSGGPGLNTEAFF. Written as DNA, the CDR3 is TGTGCCAGCAGTGGGGGTCCAGGGTTGAACACTGAAGCTTTCTTT.

V gene TRBV7-2 combines with J gene TRBJ1-4; 8 bases fit TRBD1. The CDR3 length is 17 residues. Germline CDR1 SGHTA, CDR2 FQGNSA. The trim removed 7 bases at V and 8 bases at J, leaving 18 bases unmatched. The CDR3 region is CASTRNGLGQGTEKLFF. The CDR3 coding sequence is TGTGCCAGCACCCGGAATGGCCTTGGACAGGGAACAGAAAAACTGTTTTTT.

Here the CDR3 DNA reads TGTGCCAGCAGCCCAGAGGGGGGGGCCGCAGATACGCAGTATTTT. Translated, it gives CASSPEGGAADTQYF. The chain links TRBV4-2 to TRBJ2-3, with D possibly being TRBD2 (7 bases). This CDR3 region has 15 residues. Per the germline V gene, CDR1 is LGHNA and CDR2 is YNFKEQ. V was trimmed by 4 bases and J by 4 bases, leaving 15 bases between them.

A few counts support this clone. The V and J genes are TRBV19 and TRBJ1-1; weak D call: TRBD1 (5 bases). V was pared by 7 bases and J by 1 base, with 19 bases between. This CDR3 contains 16 residues. Germline V gene data show CDR1 as LNHDA and CDR2 as SQIVND (reference sequence). In DNA, the CDR3 is TGTGCCAGTACCTGGGACGCAGGCAGCACGAACACTGAAGCTTTCTTT. As protein: CASTWDAGSTNTEAFF.

This clone was detected only once. The chain has TRBV5-1 and TRBJ1-1; D is ambiguous. Germline CDR1 SGHRS, CDR2 YFSETQ. This CDR3 has 14 amino acids. The V and J ends lost 0 bases and 7 bases respectively, with 13 bases between them. CDR3 sequence reads: CASSLDPEQIEAFF. The CDR3 DNA reads as TGCGCCAGCAGCTTGGATCCCGAACAGATTGAAGCTTTCTTT.

This chain links TRBV4-2 with TRBJ2-3; TRBD2 aligns across 13 bases. V was pared by 1 base and J by 4 bases, with 5 bases of the junction left unmatched. The CDR3 is 17 amino acids. The germline V gene encodes CDR1 LGHNA and CDR2 YNFKEQ. CDR3: CASSQVTSGGGADTQYF. CDR3 DNA: TGTGCCAGCAGCCAAGTTACTAGCGGGGGGGGTGCAGATACGCAGTATTTT.

The gene calls are TRBV4-2 and TRBJ1-1; D is undetermined. This CDR3 spans 17 amino acids. The germline V gene encodes CDR1 LGHNA and CDR2 YNFKEQ. Trimming left V 0 bases short and J 3 bases short, with 17 bases between. As DNA, the CDR3 is TGTGCCAGCAGCCAAGATAAGGACCGATCGATGGACACTGAAGCTTTCTTT. The encoded protein is CASSQDKDRSMDTEAFF.

This chain links TRBV5-1 with TRBJ2-7; D is perhaps TRBD2 (7 bases). Germline V CDR1 and CDR2: SGHRS, YFSETQ. This CDR3 region has 15 residues. Trimming took off 4 bases at V and 3 bases at J, with 17 bases between the two ends. The CDR3 DNA is TGCGCCAGCAGCCCCGCCCAGCGGGGACACTACGAGCAGTACTTC. Translated, it gives CASSPAQRGHYEQYF.

J is TRBJ2-6 and V is TRBV7-9; 11 nucleotides agree with TRBD2. The CDR3 is 17 residues long. The V segment lost 5 bases and the J segment 3 bases; nucleotides outside the gene matches: 6. The germline V gene encodes CDR1 SEHNR and CDR2 FQNEAQ (reference sequence). CDR3 sequence reads: CASSPTSGSNGANVLTF. The CDR3, as DNA: TGTGCCAGCAGCCCTACTAGCGGGAGTAATGGGGCCAACGTCCTGACTTTC.